The sample holds a few counts of the clone carrying this T cell receptor beta chain. Its antigen is undetermined. This CDR3 comprises 14 residues. V was clipped by 5 bases and J by 2 bases; unmatched bases: 7. Germline V gene lookup returns CDR1 SGHRS and CDR2 YFSETQ. One entry per CDR3 protein, called by TCRdb with MiXCR from the RT-PCR reads. The sample shows about 530,000 distinct CDR3 sequences, approximately 12% of them seen only once. The data were obtained in a study of response to subunit inactivated influenza vaccine. Notes on the study in general: Authors suggested seasonal influenza vaccinations each recruit few new T cells.

This TCR derives from a man in his fifties or sixties who received an inactivated influenza vaccine. The source material was PBMCs from blood, sampled 45 days after vaccination. The chain joins TRBV5-1 to TRBJ2-7; 7 positions agree with TRBD2. The DNA of the CDR3 is TGCGCCAGCAGGGGAGGGACGGGAACCTACGAGCAGTACTTC. Translated, it gives CASRGGTGTYEQYF.